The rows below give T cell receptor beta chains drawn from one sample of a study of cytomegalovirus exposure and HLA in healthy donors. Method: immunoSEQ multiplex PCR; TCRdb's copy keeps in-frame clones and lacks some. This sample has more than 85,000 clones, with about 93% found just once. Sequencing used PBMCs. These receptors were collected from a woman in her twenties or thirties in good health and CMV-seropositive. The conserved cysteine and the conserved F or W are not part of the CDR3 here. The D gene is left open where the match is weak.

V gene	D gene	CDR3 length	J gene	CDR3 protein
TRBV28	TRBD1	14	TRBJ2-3	ASTNHRAGGTDTQY
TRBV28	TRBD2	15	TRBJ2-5	ASTSLGTSEYQETQY
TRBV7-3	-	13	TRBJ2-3	ASSLLSGPTDTQY
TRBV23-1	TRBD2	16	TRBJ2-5	ASSQRTIPRTSVETQY
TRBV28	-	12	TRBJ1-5	ASSLGDSNQPQH
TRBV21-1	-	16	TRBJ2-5	ASSKGCGRVPYQETQY
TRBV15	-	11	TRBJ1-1	ATSSWGGSEAF
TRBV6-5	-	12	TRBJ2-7	ASKPAGYSYEQY
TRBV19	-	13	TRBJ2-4	ASSIASLGSQIQY
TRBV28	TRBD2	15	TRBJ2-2	ASSLSGLAENTGELF
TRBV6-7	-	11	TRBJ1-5	ASSLAGDQPQH
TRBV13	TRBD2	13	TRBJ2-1	ASSFSGLDYNEQF
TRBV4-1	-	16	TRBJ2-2	ASSQLDLVGVRTGELF
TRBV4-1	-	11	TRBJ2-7	ASRGIQRDEQY
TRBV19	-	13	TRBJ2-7	ASSMGGPTTYEQY
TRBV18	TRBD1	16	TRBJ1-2	ASSPLGIPGQGNYGYT
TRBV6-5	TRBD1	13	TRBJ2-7	ASSYSPDRGVEQY
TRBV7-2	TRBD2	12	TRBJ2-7	ASSLASGIREQY
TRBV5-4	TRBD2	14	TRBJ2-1	ASSLGGLAGQNEQF
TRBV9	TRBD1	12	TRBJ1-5	ASSASDREQPQH
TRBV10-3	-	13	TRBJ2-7	AISRGWDSSYEQY
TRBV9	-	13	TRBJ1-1	ASSGPSRGNTEAF
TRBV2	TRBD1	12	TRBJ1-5	ASSRGQSNQPQH
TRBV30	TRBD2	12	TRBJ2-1	AWSVRLAGGEQF
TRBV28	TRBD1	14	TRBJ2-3	ASSEHRGIGTDTQY
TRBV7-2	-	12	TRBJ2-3	ASSEGALGDTQY
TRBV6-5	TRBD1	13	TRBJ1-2	ASSSHRGSGYGYT
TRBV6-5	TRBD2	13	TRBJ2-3	ASSSSSGSPDTQY
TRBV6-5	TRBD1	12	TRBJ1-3	ASSRTGRGGTIY
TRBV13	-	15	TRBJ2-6	ASSFRSIGAGANVLT
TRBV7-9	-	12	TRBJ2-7	ASSPFSGSYEQY
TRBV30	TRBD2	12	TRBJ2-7	AWSSMGGSSEQY
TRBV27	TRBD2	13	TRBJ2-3	AGSSLAGGTDTQY
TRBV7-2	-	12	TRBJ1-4	ASSLGQRNEKLF
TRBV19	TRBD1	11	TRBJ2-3	ASNTGGPDTQY
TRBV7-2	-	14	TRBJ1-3	ASSLGSGFTGNTIY
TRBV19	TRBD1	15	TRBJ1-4	ASSRTGGVSVGEKLF
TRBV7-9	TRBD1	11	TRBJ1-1	ASSADRATEAF
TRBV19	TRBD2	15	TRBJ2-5	ASSRGSGLAGVETQY
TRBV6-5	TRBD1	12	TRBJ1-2	ASSYMGQNYGYT
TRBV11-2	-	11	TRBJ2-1	ASSLWRENEQF
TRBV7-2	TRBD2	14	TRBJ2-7	ASSLIASGSFHEQY
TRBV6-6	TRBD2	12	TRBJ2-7	ASSASGSSYEQY
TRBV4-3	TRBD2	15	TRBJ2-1	ASSQDIVWLAGVEQF
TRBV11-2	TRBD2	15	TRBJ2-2	ASSSRTSGPNTGELF
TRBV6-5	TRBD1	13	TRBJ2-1	ASSALDRGWNEQF